These 3 T cell receptor beta chains were sequenced from one sample in a study of blood T cell repertoires in COVID-19. Method: immunoSEQ multiplex PCR; TCRdb's copy keeps in-frame clones and lacks some. The data hold a few hundred thousand clones, with approximately 84% observed a single time. Sequencing was carried out using PBMCs or T cells enriched from blood (not recorded which). These receptors were obtained from a woman aged 25 to 45 who had recovered from COVID-19.

V usage is TRBV24-1 and J usage is TRBJ2-5; a possible D gene is TRBD1 (6 bases). The germline V and J ends were trimmed by 4 bases and 7 bases, with 15 bases remaining between them. CDR3 size: 14 residues. CDR1 and CDR2 (germline): KGHDR, SFDVKD. The CDR3 DNA reads as TGTGCCACCAGTGACGCCAGGGGCGTGGCGACCCAGTACTTC. The encoded protein is CATSDARGVATQYF.

The chain employs TRBV5-1 and TRBJ1-2, with D unclear. The CDR3 loop spans 14 amino acids. Deletions cut 5 bases from V and 5 bases from J, with 16 bases between. The germline gives CDR1 SGHRS, CDR2 YFSETQ. The CDR3 DNA sequence: TGCGCCAGCAGGAACGGACTGACCCTTTATGGCTACACCTTC. Its translation is CASRNGLTLYGYTF.

The gene calls are TRBV11-2 and TRBJ2-1; the match to TRBD1 covers 11 bases. The length of the CDR3 is 16 residues. After removal of 5 bases from V and 3 bases from J, the junction contained 6 bases not matched to a gene. Germline V gene lookup returns CDR1 SGHAT and CDR2 FQNNGV. In DNA, the CDR3 is TGTGCCAGCAGCCATCCCGGGACAGGGGGCTACAATGAGCAGTTCTTC. Translated, it gives CASSHPGTGGYNEQFF.